These T cell receptor beta chains were read from a single sample in a study of blood T cells in healthy people across ages. TCRdb re-derived calls from the 5' RACE reads in MiXCR, one entry per CDR3 protein. Seen here are more than 750,000 distinct CDR3 sequences, roughly 28% observed once, and the top ten hold around 9.6%. These sequences were also reported in another study, on T cells of mothers and their children.

Specimen: blood. Receptors originate from a woman between 40 and 50 years old in good health. Each CDR3 is given with its conserved first and last residue. Fields, in order: V gene, J gene, D gene, CDR3 length, clone size, CDR3 protein, CDR3 DNA. The D gene is left open where the match is weak. Expanded clones get a size class; other rows say once, few or many, or leave the size out.

V gene: TRBV6-6
J gene: TRBJ2-7
D gene: NA
CDR3 length: 14
clone size: NA
CDR3 protein: CASSYGGRVNEQYF
CDR3 DNA: TGTGCCAGCAGTTACGGGGGCAGGGTCAACGAGCAGTACTTC

V gene: TRBV30
J gene: TRBJ2-6
D gene: TRBD1
CDR3 length: 17
clone size: NA
CDR3 protein: CAWRSKGATTGANVRTF
CDR3 DNA: TGTGCCTGGAGGTCTAAGGGGGCGACGACCGGGGCCAACGTCCGGACTTTC

V gene: TRBV5-1
J gene: TRBJ2-3
D gene: NA
CDR3 length: 14
clone size: few
CDR3 protein: CASSFDSQGDTQYF
CDR3 DNA: TGCGCCAGCAGCTTTGACAGTCAGGGAGATACGCAGTATTTT

V gene: TRBV28
J gene: TRBJ1-2
D gene: NA
CDR3 length: 14
clone size: NA
CDR3 protein: CASRPGRGRNGYTF
CDR3 DNA: TGTGCCAGCAGGCCAGGGAGGGGGAGGAATGGCTACACCTTC

V gene: TRBV12-3/TRBV12-4
J gene: TRBJ2-5
D gene: NA
CDR3 length: 14
clone size: many
CDR3 protein: CASREGQGPETQYF
CDR3 DNA: TGTGCCAGCAGGGAAGGACAAGGGCCGGAGACCCAGTACTTC

V gene: TRBV28
J gene: TRBJ2-5
D gene: TRBD1
CDR3 length: 14
clone size: many
CDR3 protein: CASSPPGQGWTQYF
CDR3 DNA: TGTGCCAGCAGCCCGCCGGGACAGGGATGGACCCAGTACTTC

V gene: TRBV20-1
J gene: TRBJ2-1
D gene: TRBD2
CDR3 length: 14
clone size: NA
CDR3 protein: CSARLAGSYNEQFF
CDR3 DNA: TGCAGTGCTCGACTAGCGGGAAGCTACAATGAGCAGTTCTTC

V gene: TRBV11-2
J gene: TRBJ1-1
D gene: NA
CDR3 length: 15
clone size: NA
CDR3 protein: CASSLGLRTGHEAFF
CDR3 DNA: TGTGCCAGCAGCTTAGGACTCAGGACGGGACATGAAGCTTTCTTT

V gene: TRBV20-1
J gene: TRBJ2-5
D gene: NA
CDR3 length: 14
clone size: NA
CDR3 protein: CGARNQERRETQYF
CDR3 DNA: TGCGGTGCTAGAAACCAGGAGAGGAGGGAGACCCAGTACTTC

V gene: TRBV5-5
J gene: TRBJ2-7
D gene: NA
CDR3 length: 14
clone size: NA
CDR3 protein: CASSLVPRRDEQYF
CDR3 DNA: TGTGCCAGCAGCTTGGTTCCCCGGAGGGACGAGCAGTACTTC

V gene: TRBV5-6
J gene: TRBJ1-2
D gene: TRBD1
CDR3 length: 15
clone size: NA
CDR3 protein: CASSYARTGGGGYTF
CDR3 DNA: TGTGCCAGCAGCTACGCCCGGACAGGGGGTGGTGGCTACACCTTC

V gene: TRBV4-1
J gene: TRBJ1-2
D gene: TRBD1
CDR3 length: 16
clone size: NA
CDR3 protein: CASSQPRQGFNYGYTF
CDR3 DNA: TGCGCCAGCAGCCAACCCAGACAGGGGTTTAACTATGGCTACACCTTC

V gene: TRBV29-1
J gene: TRBJ1-2
D gene: NA
CDR3 length: 19
clone size: NA
CDR3 protein: CSVGNLGRRPGSNNYGYTF
CDR3 DNA: TGCAGCGTTGGTAATTTGGGAAGACGGCCCGGGTCTAACAACTATGGCTACACCTTC

V gene: TRBV10-2
J gene: TRBJ1-6
D gene: NA
CDR3 length: 12
clone size: many
CDR3 protein: CASSNSNSPLHF
CDR3 DNA: TGCGCCAGCAGCAACAGCAATTCACCCCTCCACTTT

V gene: TRBV20-1
J gene: TRBJ2-3
D gene: NA
CDR3 length: 14
clone size: many
CDR3 protein: CSAPSPSRTDTQYF
CDR3 DNA: TGCAGTGCTCCGTCTCCATCCCGCACAGATACGCAGTATTTT

V gene: TRBV19
J gene: TRBJ2-1
D gene: NA
CDR3 length: 12
clone size: few
CDR3 protein: CASSIGPALQFF
CDR3 DNA: TGTGCCAGTAGTATAGGTCCCGCTCTACAGTTCTTC

V gene: TRBV7-2
J gene: TRBJ2-7
D gene: TRBD1
CDR3 length: 13
clone size: many
CDR3 protein: CASAPMGQGEQYF
CDR3 DNA: TGTGCCAGCGCGCCCATGGGACAGGGTGAGCAGTACTTC

V gene: TRBV5-1
J gene: TRBJ1-1
D gene: NA
CDR3 length: 13
clone size: many
CDR3 protein: CASSLVVNTEAFF
CDR3 DNA: TGTGCCAGCAGCTTAGTGGTGAACACTGAAGCTTTCTTT

V gene: TRBV7-2
J gene: TRBJ2-5
D gene: NA
CDR3 length: 15
clone size: NA
CDR3 protein: CASNRRPGAGETQYF
CDR3 DNA: TGTGCCAGCAACCGACGGCCGGGGGCCGGAGAGACCCAGTACTTC

V gene: TRBV28
J gene: TRBJ2-5
D gene: TRBD1
CDR3 length: 14
clone size: many
CDR3 protein: CASSRTGFLETQYF
CDR3 DNA: TGTGCCAGCAGTAGGACAGGGTTTTTGGAGACCCAGTACTTC

V gene: TRBV5-1
J gene: TRBJ1-4
D gene: TRBD1
CDR3 length: 15
clone size: NA
CDR3 protein: CASSPMTGDNEKLFF
CDR3 DNA: TGCGCCAGCAGCCCTATGACAGGGGACAATGAAAAACTGTTTTTT

V gene: TRBV29-1
J gene: TRBJ2-5
D gene: NA
CDR3 length: 16
clone size: many
CDR3 protein: CSVEDWGSLGLETQYF
CDR3 DNA: TGCAGCGTTGAAGACTGGGGGTCCCTGGGTCTAGAGACCCAGTACTTC